This T cell receptor (beta chain) was retrieved from a study of blood T cells in healthy people across ages. Study in general: Capture via template switching afforded approximately one barcoded beta molecule per two T cells.

General study points: While age rose, TCR beta diversity per million T cells dropped in a roughly linear way.

Regarding this clonotype: Its cognate antigen is unknown.

The germline CDR1 and CDR2 sequences are SGHAT and FQNNGV. V was shortened by 4 bases and J by 0 bases, with 13 bases between the two germline ends. This CDR3 is 16 amino acids long. Primers used in a second PCR of about 7 to 12 cycles were a sample-barcoded 5' primer and a J-beta primer mix. MiXCR, run by TCRdb on the 5' RACE reads, gives a single entry per CDR3 protein. The profile covers about 1,400,000 distinct CDR3 sequences, with approximately 38% appearing a single time and less than 8% taken by the ten largest. Each donor had 8 to 10 milliliters of peripheral blood drawn. This TCR came from a woman aged 18-30 years in good health. This rearrangement joins TRBV11-2 to TRBJ1-3; weak D call: TRBD1 (5 bases). Sequenced input: blood. CDR3 loop: CASSSSRQRSGNTIYF. The CDR3, as DNA: TGTGCCAGCAGCTCTTCCAGACAGCGCTCTGGAAACACCATATATTTT.